This record covers a single T cell receptor beta chain. Its binding antigen is unknown. The record has no base qualities; no much larger clone is one base away. The data derive from a study of T cell repertoires in cytomegalovirus infection (dated by TCRdb to between 2018 and 2021). Regarding the research as a whole: Donor HLA type was relevant to the analysis, as public TCR beta signatures indicated carriage of CMV infection together with the matching HLA type.

Overall study results and their limits: The ex vivo response was dominated by HLA-C-restricted CMV-specific TCR beta clonotypes, and the single most frequent clonotype in two of eight donors was supplied by these HLA-C-restricted clonotypes. In both this cohort and an independent cohort of some 350 donors, the cumulative frequency of public TCR beta family members distinguished carriers of CMV infection plus the relevant HLA type.

The CDR1 and CDR2 encoded by the germline V gene are SGHTA and FQGNSA. The V end loses 4 bases and the J end loses 1 base, and a stretch of 16 bases separates them. The CDR3, from cysteine to phenylalanine, totals 16 residues. The only DNA kept is the CDR3, 48 bases in frame from the first base. Sequencing used an Illumina HiSeq 1500. Clones were called with MiXCR by TCRdb after fastp trimmed the public reads at Q25, and only in-frame beta chains were retained. Rows are combined by CDR3 protein, so each entry shows the most common genes and DNA. The sample data list 150,000 to 200,000 distinct CDR3 sequences, and approximately 30% of these were observed just once. Of the sample, under 35% is held by the ten largest clones.

Recombination linked TRBV7-2 to TRBJ1-1, with the D gene call left open. This TCR came from a human donor in good health (CMV status not recorded). Some clones in this sample may be carry-over from other donors' samples. Specimen: PBMCs. In nucleotide form, the sequence is TGTGCCAGCAGCTCCTCTTTGGTCACGACGAACACTGAAGCTTTCTTT. Translated, it gives CASSSSLVTTNTEAFF.